This record looks at one T cell receptor beta chain sequence and its context. These data are taken from a study of blood T cell repertoires in COVID-19. The wider study: Donors in the United States, Italy and Spain gave samples during acute or convalescent COVID-19. Sample material is recorded as cDNA or gDNA derived from T cells, B-cell-depleted T cells, or PBMCs.

Authors' processing steps: Estimates of nucleated cell counts were drawn from the amplification of reference gene primers. Assay used: immunoSEQ multiplex PCR; TCRdb lists only in-frame clones, some missing. The V and J calls and clone size are taken from that table; D and trimming were inferred from the DNA. The sample lists 150,000 to 200,000 clones, approximately 89% occurring once. The CDR3 totals 15 residues. Germline CDR1 and CDR2: MDHEN and SYDVKM. V shed 5 bases and J 2 bases; nucleotides not matched to a gene: 5. The TCR was taken from a woman aged 60-75 years with acute or convalescent COVID-19. The specimen sequenced was peripheral blood. The V call is TRBV28, the J call TRBJ2-3; 9 positions match TRBD1. The CDR3 protein is CASSPYRGLTDTQYF. The DNA of the CDR3 is TGTGCCAGCAGTCCCTACAGGGGGCTCACAGATACGCAGTATTTT.